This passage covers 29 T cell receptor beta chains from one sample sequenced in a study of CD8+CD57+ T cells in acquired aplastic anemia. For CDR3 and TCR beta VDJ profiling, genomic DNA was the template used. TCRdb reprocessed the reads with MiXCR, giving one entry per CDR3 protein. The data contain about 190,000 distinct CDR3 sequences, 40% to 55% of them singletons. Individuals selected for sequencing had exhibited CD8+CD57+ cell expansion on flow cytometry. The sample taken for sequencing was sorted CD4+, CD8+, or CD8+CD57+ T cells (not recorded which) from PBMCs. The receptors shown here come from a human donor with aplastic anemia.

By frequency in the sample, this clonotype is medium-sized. CDR3 in amino acids: CATSGSGRDTQYF. CDR3 sequence (DNA): TGTGCCACCAGTGGTTCGGGGAGAGATACGCAGTATTTT. The rearrangement joins TRBV24-1 to TRBJ2-3; D might be TRBD2 (5 bases). The CDR3 runs 13 residues. The germline V and J ends were trimmed by 5 bases and 5 bases, with 10 bases remaining between them. The germline gives CDR1 KGHDR, CDR2 SFDVKD.

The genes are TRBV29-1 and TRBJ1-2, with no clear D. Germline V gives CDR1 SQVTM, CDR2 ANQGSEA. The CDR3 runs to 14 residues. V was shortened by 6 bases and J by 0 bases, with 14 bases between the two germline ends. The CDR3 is CSVGGDGSNYGYTF. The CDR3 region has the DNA TGCAGCGTCGGCGGCGACGGCTCTAACTATGGCTACACCTTC.

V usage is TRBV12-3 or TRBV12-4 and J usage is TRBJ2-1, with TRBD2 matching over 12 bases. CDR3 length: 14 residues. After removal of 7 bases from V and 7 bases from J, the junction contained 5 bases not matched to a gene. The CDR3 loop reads CASTRTSGKNEQFF. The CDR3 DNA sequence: TGTGCCAGCACCCGGACTAGCGGGAAAAATGAGCAGTTCTTC.

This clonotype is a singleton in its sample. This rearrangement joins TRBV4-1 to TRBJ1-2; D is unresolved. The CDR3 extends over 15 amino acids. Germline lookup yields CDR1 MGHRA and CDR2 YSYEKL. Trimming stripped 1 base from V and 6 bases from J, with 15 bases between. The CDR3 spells CASSQVYQRNHGYTF. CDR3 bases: TGCGCCAGCAGCCAAGTATACCAGCGGAATCATGGCTACACCTTC.

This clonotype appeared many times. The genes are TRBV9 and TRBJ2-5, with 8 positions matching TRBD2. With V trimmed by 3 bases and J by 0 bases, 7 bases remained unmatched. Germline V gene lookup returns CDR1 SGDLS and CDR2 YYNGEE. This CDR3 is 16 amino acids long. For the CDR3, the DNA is TGTGCCAGCAGCGCGCGAGCGGGGGCGAACCAAGAGACCCAGTACTTC. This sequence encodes CASSARAGANQETQYF.

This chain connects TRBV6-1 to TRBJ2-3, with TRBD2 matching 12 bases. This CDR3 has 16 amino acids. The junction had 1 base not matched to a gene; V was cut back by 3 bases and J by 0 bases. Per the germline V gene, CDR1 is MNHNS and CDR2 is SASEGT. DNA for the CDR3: TGTGCCAGCAGTGAGACTAGCGGGAGTAGCACAGATACGCAGTATTTT. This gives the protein CASSETSGSSTDTQYF.

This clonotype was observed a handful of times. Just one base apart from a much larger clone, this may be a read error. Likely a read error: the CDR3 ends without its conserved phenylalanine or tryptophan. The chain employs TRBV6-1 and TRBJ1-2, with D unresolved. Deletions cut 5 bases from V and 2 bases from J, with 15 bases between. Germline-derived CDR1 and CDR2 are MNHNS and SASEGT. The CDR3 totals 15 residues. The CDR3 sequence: CASSRHADTNYGYTS. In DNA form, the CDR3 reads TGTGCCAGCAGTCGACATGCAGATACCAACTATGGCTACACCTCC.

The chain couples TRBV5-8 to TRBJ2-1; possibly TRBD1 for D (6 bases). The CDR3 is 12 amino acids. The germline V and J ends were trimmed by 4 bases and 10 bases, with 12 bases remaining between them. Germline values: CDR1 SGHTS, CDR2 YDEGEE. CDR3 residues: CASSLTGTEQFF. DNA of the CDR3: TGTGCCAGCAGCCTTACCGGGACAGAGCAGTTCTTC. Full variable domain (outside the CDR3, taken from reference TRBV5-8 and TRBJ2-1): EAGVTQSPTHLIKTRGQQATLRCSPISGHTSVYWYQQALGLGLQFLLWYDEGEERNRGNFPPRFSGRQFPNYSSELNVNALELEDSALYLCASSLTGTEQFFGPGTRLTVL.

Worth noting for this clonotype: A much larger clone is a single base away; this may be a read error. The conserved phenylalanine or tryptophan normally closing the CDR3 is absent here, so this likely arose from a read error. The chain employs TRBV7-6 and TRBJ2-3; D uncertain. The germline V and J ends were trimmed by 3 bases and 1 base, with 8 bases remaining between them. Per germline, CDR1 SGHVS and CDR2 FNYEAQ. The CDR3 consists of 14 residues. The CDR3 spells CASSFSGRTDTQYL. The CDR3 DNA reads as TGTGCCAGCAGCTTTTCCGGGCGCACAGATACGCAGTATCTT.

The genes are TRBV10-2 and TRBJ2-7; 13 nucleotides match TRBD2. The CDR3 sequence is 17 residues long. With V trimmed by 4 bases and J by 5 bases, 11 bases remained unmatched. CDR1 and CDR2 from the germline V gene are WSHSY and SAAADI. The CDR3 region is CASSAQLAGGPPDEQYF. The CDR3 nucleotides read TGCGCCAGCAGTGCCCAACTAGCGGGAGGGCCCCCCGACGAGCAGTACTTC.

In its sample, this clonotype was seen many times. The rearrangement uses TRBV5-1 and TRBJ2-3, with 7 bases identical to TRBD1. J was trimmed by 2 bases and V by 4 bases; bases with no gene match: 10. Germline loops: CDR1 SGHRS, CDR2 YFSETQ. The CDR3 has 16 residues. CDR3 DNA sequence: TGCGCCAGCAGCCGTAATACAGGGGTGGTCACAGATACGCAGTATTTT. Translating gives CASSRNTGVVTDTQYF.

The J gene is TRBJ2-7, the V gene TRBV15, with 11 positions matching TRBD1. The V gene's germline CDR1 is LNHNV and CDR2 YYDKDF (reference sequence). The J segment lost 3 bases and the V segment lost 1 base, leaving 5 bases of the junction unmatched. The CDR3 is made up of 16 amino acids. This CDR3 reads CATSRAAGTGGYEQYF. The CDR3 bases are TGTGCCACCAGCAGAGCTGCCGGGACAGGGGGCTACGAGCAGTACTTC.

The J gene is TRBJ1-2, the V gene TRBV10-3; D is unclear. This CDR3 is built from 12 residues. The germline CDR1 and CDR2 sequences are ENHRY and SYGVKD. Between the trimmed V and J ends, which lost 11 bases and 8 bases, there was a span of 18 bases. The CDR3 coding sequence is TGTGCCGCATCGATCGGGAGCGAAGGCTACACCTTC. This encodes CAASIGSEGYTF.

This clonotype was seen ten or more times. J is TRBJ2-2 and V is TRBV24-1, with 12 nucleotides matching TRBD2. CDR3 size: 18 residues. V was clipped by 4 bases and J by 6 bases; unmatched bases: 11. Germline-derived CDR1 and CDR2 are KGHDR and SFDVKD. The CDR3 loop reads CATSDPPWTSGNPGELFF. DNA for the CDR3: TGTGCCACCAGTGACCCTCCTTGGACTAGCGGGAATCCCGGGGAGCTGTTTTTT.

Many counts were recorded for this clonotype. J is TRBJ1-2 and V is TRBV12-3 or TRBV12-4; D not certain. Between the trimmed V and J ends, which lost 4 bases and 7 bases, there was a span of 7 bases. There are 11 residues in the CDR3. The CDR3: CASSSLFGYTF. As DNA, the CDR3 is TGTGCCAGCAGTTCCCTTTTTGGCTACACCTTC.

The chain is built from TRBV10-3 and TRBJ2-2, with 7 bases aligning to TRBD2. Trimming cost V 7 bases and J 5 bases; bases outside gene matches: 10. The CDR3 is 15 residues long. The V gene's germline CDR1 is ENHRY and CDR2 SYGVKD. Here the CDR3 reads CAIKGLADGTGELFF. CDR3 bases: TGTGCCATCAAGGGGCTAGCGGATGGGACCGGGGAGCTGTTTTTT.

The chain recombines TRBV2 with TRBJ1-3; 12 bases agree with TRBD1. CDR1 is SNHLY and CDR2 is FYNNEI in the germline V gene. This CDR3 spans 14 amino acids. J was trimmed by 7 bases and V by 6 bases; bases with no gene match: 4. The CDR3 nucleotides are TGTGCCAGCAGCGGGACAGGGGGCATGAACACCATATATTTT. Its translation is CASSGTGGMNTIYF.

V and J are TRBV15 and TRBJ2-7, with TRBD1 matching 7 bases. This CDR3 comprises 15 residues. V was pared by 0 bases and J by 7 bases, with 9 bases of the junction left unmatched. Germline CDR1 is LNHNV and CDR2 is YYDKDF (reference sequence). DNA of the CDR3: TGTGCCACCAGCAGAGATCACAGGGGAGTGGGGGAGCAGTACTTC. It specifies CATSRDHRGVGEQYF.

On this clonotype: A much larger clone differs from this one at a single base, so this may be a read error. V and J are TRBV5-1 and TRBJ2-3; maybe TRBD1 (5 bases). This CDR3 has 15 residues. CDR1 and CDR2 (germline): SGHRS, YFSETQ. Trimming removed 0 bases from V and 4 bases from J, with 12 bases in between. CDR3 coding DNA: TGCGCCAGCAGCTTGGATTTGCAGGGCGCAGATACGCAGTATTTT. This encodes CASSLDLQGADTQYF.

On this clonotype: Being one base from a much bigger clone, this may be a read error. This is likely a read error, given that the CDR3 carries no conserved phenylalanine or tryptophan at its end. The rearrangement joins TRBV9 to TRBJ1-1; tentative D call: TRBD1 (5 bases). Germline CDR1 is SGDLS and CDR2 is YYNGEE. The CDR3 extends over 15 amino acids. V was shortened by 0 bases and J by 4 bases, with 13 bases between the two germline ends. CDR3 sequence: CASSVGGGSGTEAFS. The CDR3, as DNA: TGTGCCAGCAGCGTAGGCGGGGGGTCGGGCACTGAAGCTTTCTCT.

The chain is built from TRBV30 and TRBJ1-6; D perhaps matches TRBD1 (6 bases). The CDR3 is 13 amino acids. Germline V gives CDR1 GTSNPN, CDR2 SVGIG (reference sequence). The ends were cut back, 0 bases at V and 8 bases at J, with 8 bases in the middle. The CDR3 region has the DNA TGTGCCTGGAGTGTACAGGGATATTCACCCCTCCACTTT. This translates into CAWSVQGYSPLHF. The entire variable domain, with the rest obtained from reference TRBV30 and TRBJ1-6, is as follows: SQTIHQWPATLVQPVGSPLSLECTVEGTSNPNLYWYRQAAGRGLQLLFYSVGIGQISSEVPQNLSASRPQDRQFILSSKKLLLSDSGFYLCAWSVQGYSPLHFGNGTRLTVT.

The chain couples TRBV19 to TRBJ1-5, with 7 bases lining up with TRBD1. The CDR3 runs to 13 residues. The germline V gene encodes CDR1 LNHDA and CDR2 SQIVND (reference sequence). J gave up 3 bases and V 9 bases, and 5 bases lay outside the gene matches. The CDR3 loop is CASQDRVNQPQHF. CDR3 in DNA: TGTGCCAGCCAAGACAGGGTCAATCAGCCCCAGCATTTT.

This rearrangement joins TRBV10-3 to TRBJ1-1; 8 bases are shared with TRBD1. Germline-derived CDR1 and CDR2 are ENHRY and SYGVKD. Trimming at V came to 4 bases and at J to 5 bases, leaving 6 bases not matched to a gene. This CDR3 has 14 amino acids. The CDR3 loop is CAISGTGRGTEAFF. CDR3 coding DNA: TGTGCCATCAGTGGGACAGGGAGGGGGACTGAAGCTTTCTTT.

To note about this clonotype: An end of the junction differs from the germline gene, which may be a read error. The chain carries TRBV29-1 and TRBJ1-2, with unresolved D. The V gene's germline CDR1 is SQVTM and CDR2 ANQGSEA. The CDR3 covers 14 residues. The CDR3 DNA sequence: TGCAGTGTTGTTAAGGGTGGCAGGAGATATGGCTACACCTTC. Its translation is CSVVKGGRRYGYTF.

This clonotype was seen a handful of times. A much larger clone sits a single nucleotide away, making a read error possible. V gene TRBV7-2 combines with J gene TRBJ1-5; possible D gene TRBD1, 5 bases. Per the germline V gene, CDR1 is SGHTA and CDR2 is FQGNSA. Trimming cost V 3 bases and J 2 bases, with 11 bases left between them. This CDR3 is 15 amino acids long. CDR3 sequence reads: CASSLGGECNQPQHF. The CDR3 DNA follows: TGTGCCAGCAGCTTGGGAGGGGAATGCAATCAGCCCCAGCATTTT.

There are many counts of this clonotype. CDR3 residues: CSAPESGLPEAFF. The CDR3 nucleotides read TGCAGTGCTCCCGAGTCGGGTCTCCCTGAAGCTTTCTTT. The genes are TRBV20-1 and TRBJ1-1; D is unresolved. Germline loops: CDR1 DFQATT, CDR2 SNEGSKA (reference sequence). CDR3 length equals 13 residues. The V end lost 5 bases, the J end lost 6 bases, and 16 bases lay between the germline ends.

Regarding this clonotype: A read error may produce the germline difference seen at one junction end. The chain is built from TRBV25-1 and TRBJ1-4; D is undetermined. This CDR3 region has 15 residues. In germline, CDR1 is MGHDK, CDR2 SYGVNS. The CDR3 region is CASSERISGSEKLSF. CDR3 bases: TGTGCCAGCAGTGAACGAATAAGTGGCTCCGAAAAACTGTCTTTT.

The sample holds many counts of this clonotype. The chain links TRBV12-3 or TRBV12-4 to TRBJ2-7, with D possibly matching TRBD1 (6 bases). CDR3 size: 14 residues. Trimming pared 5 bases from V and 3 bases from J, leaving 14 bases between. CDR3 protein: CASSIDRPSYEQYF. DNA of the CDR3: TGTGCCAGCAGTATTGACAGGCCGAGCTACGAGCAGTACTTC.

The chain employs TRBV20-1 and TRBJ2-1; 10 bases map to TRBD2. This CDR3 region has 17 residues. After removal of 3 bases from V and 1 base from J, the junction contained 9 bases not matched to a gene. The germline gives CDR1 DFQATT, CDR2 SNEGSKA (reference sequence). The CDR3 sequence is CSASFALAGVSYNEQFF. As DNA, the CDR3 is TGCAGTGCTAGCTTCGCGCTAGCGGGAGTTTCCTACAATGAGCAGTTCTTC.